This T cell receptor (beta chain) was retrieved from a study of CD8 T cells in Susac syndrome. Random-hexamer reverse transcription was applied to about 0.45 to 1 ug RNA. Via MiXCR, TCRdb re-called the immunoSEQ multiplex PCR reads, giving one row per CDR3 protein. The table shows 230,000 or so distinct CDR3 sequences, with nearly 97% occurring only once. Sequenced sample: CD4+ T cells from PBMCs. This sequence originates from a human donor with multiple sclerosis.

CDR3 bases: TGCAGTGCTAGAGATCCTGGCAGAGTATATGGCTACACCTTC. It translates to CSARDPGRVYGYTF. This chain connects TRBV20-1 to TRBJ1-2, with D uncertain. The CDR3 contains 14 residues. Trimming cost V 0 bases and J 5 bases, with 13 bases left between them. Looked up from germline, CDR1 is DFQATT and CDR2 is SNEGSKA (reference sequence).